This TCR beta chain emerged from a study of blood T cell repertoires in COVID-19. Whole-study context: There were acute and convalescent COVID-19 samples, and they came from the United States, Italy and Spain. The cDNA or gDNA used as material had been derived from T cells, B-cell-depleted T cells, or PBMCs.

Methods used by the authors: The assay estimated nucleated cells by amplifying reference gene primers. Sequencing was performed with immunoSEQ multiplex PCR; in TCRdb, only in-frame clones are kept and a portion is missing. V and J calls and clone size are those listed in that table; D and trimming were worked out from the DNA. Among 300,000 to 350,000 clones, 90% were seen once, and the ten largest hold 4% to 5.5%. Clinical history as reported by participants underpinned cohort assignment. Sequenced: PBMCs or T cells enriched from blood (not recorded which). This receptor was obtained from a woman aged 18-29 years with acute COVID-19.

For the CDR3, the DNA is TGTGCCAGCAGCTTTGTCGGCGGTGCCTATGGCTACACCTTC. It encodes CASSFVGGAYGYTF. The chain employs TRBV7-2 and TRBJ1-2; no clear D. Germline CDR1 and CDR2: SGHTA and FQGNSA. This CDR3 is 14 amino acids long. V was cut by 3 bases and J by 4 bases, with 12 bases left in between.